Listed here is a single T cell receptor (beta chain). In the study's own analysis: Reference gene primer amplification gave nucleated cell count estimates. The data were produced by immunoSEQ multiplex PCR, yet TCRdb's version contains in-frame clones alone and is incomplete. V and J calls and clone size come straight from that table; D and trimming were deduced from the DNA. The sample includes 250,000 or so clones, 88% of them seen just once. From germline, CDR1 is KGHSY and CDR2 FQNENV. V shed 4 bases and J shed 3 bases, with 13 bases lying between them. The CDR3 contains 15 residues. This sample is drawn from a study of blood T cell repertoires in COVID-19. The overall study: Spain, Italy and the United States supplied samples that represented acute and convalescent COVID-19. From T cells, B-cell-depleted T cells, or PBMCs came the material, which was cDNA or gDNA.

The J gene is TRBJ1-5, the V gene TRBV16, with a tentative D call TRBD1 (6 bases). Sample: peripheral blood. The receptor comes from a middle-aged woman who had recovered from COVID-19. The chain's CDR3 is CASSRPTGPNQPQHF. The CDR3, as DNA: TGTGCCAGCAGCCGACCGACAGGACCCAATCAGCCCCAGCATTTT.